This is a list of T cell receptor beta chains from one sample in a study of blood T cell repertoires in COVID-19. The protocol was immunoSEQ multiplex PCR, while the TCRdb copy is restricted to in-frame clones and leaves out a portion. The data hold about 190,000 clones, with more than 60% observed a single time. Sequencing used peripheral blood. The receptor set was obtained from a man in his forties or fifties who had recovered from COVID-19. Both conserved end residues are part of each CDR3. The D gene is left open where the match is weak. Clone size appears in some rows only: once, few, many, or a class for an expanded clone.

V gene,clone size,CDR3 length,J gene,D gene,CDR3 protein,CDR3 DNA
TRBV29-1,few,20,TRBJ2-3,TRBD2,CSVWGRYLSDFSGGTDTQYF,TGCAGCGTGTGGGGGAGATACCTCTCCGACTTTAGCGGGGGGACAGATACGCAGTATTTT
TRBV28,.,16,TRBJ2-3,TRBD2,CASSLPGLAMADTQYF,TGTGCCAGCAGTTTACCGGGACTAGCGATGGCAGATACGCAGTATTTT
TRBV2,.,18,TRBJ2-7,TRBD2,CASSEPFTSGRARREQYF,TGTGCCAGCAGTGAGCCCTTTACTAGCGGGAGGGCCCGTCGAGAGCAGTACTTC
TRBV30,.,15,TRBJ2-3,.,CAWRKREWMADTQYF,TGTGCCTGGAGAAAACGGGAGTGGATGGCAGATACGCAGTATTTT
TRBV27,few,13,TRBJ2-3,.,CASSPPSTDTQYF,TGTGCCAGCAGTCCCCCAAGCACAGATACGCAGTATTTT
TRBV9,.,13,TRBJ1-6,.,CASSVEQGSPLHF,TGTGCCAGCAGCGTAGAACAGGGTTCACCCCTCCACTTT
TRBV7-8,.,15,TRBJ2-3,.,CASSFRAAGTDTQYF,TGTGCCAGCAGCTTTCGAGCGGCCGGCACAGATACGCAGTATTTT
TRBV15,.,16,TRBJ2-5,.,CATSSQGTKAGETQYF,TGTGCCACCAGCAGCCAAGGGACCAAAGCGGGCGAGACCCAGTACTTC
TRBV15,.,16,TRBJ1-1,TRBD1,CATSTGQGAVGTEAFF,TGTGCCACCAGTACAGGGCAGGGGGCCGTGGGCACTGAAGCTTTCTTT
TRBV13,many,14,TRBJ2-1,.,CASSSLDRGPEQFF,TGTGCCAGCAGCTCGCTGGACCGAGGGCCTGAGCAGTTCTTC
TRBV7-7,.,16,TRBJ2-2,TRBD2,CASSLASGLYTGELFF,TGTGCCAGCAGCCTAGCTAGCGGGTTGTACACCGGGGAGCTGTTTTTT
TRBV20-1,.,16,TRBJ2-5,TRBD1,CSAGENSGTGEETQYF,TGCAGTGCTGGTGAAAACTCCGGGACAGGGGAAGAGACCCAGTACTTC
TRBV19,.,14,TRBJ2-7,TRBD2,CASSTLAGGYEQYF,TGTGCCAGTAGTACGCTAGCGGGAGGGTACGAGCAGTACTTC
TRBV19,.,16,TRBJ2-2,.,CASSIEGTTNTGELFF,TGTGCCAGTAGTATAGAAGGGACAACGAACACCGGGGAGCTGTTTTTT